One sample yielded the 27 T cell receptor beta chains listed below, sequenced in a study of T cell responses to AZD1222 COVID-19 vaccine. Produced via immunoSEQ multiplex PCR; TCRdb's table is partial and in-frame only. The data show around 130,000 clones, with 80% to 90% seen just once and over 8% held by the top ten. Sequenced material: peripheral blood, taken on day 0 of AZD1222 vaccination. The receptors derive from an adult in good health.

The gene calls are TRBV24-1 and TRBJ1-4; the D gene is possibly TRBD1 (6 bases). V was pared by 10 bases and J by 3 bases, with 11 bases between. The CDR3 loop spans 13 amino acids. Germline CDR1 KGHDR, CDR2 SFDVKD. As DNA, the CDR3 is TGTGCCACACAGGGATTGGCTAATGAAAAACTGTTTTTT. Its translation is CATQGLANEKLFF.

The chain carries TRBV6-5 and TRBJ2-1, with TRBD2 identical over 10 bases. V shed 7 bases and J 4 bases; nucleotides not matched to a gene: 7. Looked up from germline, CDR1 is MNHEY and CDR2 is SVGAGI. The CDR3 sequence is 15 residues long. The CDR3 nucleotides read TGTGCCAGCACCGGGACTAGCGTTAGGTACAATGAGCAGTTCTTC. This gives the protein CASTGTSVRYNEQFF.

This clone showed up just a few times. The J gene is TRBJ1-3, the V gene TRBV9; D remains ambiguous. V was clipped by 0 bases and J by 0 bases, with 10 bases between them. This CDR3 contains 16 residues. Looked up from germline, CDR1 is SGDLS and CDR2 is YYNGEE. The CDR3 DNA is TGTGCCAGCAGCGTAGCCGCCGAGAACTCTGGAAACACCATATATTTT. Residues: CASSVAAENSGNTIYF. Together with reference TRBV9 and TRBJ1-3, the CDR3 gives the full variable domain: DSGVTQTPKHLITATGQRVTLRCSPRSGDLSVYWYQQSLDQGLQFLIQYYNGEERAKGNILERFSAQQFPDLHSELNLSSLELGDSALYFCASSVAAENSGNTIYFGEGSWLTVV.

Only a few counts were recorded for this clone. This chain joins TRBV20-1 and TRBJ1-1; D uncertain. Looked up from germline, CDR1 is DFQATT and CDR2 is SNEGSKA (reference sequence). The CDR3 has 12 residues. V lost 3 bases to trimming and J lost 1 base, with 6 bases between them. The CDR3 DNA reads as TGCAGTGCTAGTAACTCGAACACTGAAGCTTTCTTT. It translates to CSASNSNTEAFF.

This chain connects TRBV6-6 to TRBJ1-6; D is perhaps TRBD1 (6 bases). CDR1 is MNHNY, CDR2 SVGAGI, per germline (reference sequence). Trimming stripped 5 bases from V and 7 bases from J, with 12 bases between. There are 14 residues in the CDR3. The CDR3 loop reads CASSGDNLNSPLHF. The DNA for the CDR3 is TGTGCCAGCAGTGGGGACAATCTAAATTCACCCCTCCACTTT.

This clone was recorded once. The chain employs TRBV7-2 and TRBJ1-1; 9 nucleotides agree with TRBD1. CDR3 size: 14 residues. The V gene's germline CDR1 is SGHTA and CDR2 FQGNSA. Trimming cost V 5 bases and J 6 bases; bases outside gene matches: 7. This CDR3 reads CASSLNRGLAEAFF. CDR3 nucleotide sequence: TGTGCCAGCAGCCTCAACAGGGGGCTCGCTGAAGCTTTCTTT.

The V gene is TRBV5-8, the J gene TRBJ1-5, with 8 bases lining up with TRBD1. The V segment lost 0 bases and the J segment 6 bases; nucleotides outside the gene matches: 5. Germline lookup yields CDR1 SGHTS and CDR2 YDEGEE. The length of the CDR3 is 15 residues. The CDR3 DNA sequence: TGTGCCAGCAGCTTGGGCAGGGGGCGAGGTCAGCCCCAGCATTTT. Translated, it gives CASSLGRGRGQPQHF.

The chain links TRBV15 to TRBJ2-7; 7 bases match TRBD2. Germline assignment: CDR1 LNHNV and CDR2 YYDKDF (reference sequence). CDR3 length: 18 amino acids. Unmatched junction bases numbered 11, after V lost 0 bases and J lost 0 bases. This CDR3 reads CATSREGWRERTSYEQYF. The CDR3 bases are TGTGCCACCAGCAGAGAGGGGTGGCGGGAGAGGACCTCCTACGAGCAGTACTTC.

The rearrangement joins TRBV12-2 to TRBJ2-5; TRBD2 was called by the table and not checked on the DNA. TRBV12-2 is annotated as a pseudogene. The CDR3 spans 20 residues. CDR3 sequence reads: CASRCGIWSGTSRVQETQYF. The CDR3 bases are TGTGCAAGTCGATGCGGGATTTGGAGCGGGACTAGCAGGGTCCAAGAGACCCAGTACTTC.

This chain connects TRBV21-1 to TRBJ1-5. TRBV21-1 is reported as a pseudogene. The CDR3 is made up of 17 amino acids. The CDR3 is CASSKGGLRRLNQPQHF. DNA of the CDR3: TGTGCCAGCAGCAAAGGGGGGTTAAGGCGGCTAAATCAGCCCCAGCATTTT.

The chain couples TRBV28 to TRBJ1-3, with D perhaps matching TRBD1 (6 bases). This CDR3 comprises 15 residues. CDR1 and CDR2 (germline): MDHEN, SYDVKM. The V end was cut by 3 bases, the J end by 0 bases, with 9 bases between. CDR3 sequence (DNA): TGTGCCAGCAGTTTCCGGGGACACTCTGGAAACACCATATATTTT. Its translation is CASSFRGHSGNTIYF. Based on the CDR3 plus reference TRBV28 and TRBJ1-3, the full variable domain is DVKVTQSSRYLVKRTGEKVFLECVQDMDHENMFWYRQDPGLGLRLIYFSYDVKMKEKGDIPEGYSVSREKKERFSLILESASTNQTSMYLCASSFRGHSGNTIYFGEGSWLTVV.

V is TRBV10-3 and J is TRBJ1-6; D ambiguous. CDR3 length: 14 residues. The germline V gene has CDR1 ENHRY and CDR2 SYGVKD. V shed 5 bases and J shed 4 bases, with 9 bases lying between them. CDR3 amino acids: CAISPGIYNSPLHF. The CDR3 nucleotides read TGTGCCATCAGTCCCGGGATATATAATTCACCCCTCCACTTT.

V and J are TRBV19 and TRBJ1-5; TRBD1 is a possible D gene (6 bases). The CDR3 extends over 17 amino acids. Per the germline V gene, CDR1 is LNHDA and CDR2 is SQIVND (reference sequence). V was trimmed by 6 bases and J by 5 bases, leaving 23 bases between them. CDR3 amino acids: CASRDRGGAGYHQPQHF. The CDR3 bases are TGTGCCAGTAGGGACCGGGGGGGGGCTGGCTACCATCAGCCCCAGCATTTT. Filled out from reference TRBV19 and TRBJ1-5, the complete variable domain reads DGGITQSPKYLFRKEGQNVTLSCEQNLNHDAMYWYRQDPGQGLRLIYYSQIVNDFQKGDIAEGYSVSREKKESFPLTVTSAQKNPTAFYLCASRDRGGAGYHQPQHFGDGTRLSIL.

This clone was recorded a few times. CDR3 sequence: CASSSQGGVGPQHF. The CDR3 DNA sequence: TGTGCCAGCAGCTCACAGGGGGGGGTCGGCCCCCAGCATTTT. This chain uses TRBV11-3 with TRBJ1-5; 8 bases line up with TRBD1. The CDR3 runs to 14 residues. Germline trimming cut 4 bases from V and 10 bases from J; bases unmatched to any gene: 9. Looked up from germline, CDR1 is SGHNT and CDR2 is YENEEA. The whole variable domain, remainder taken from reference TRBV11-3 and TRBJ1-5, is EAGVVQSPRYKIIEKKQPVAFWCNPISGHNTLYWYLQNLGQGPELLIRYENEEAVDDSQLPKDRFSAERLKGVDSTLKIQPAELGDSAVYLCASSSQGGVGPQHFGDGTRLSIL.

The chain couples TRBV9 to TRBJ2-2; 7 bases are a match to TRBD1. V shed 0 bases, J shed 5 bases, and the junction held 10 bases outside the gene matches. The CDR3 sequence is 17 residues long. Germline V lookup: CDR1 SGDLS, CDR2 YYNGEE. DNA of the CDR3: TGTGCCAGCAGCGTAGCTATTGTGCACAGGGGTACCGGGGAGCTGTTTTTT. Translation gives CASSVAIVHRGTGELFF.

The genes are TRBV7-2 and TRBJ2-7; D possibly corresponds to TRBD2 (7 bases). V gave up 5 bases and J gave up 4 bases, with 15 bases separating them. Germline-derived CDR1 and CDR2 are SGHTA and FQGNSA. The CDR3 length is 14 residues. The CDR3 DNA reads TGTGCCAGCAGCAGGGAGGGGGGCCCTTACGAGCAGTACTTC. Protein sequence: CASSREGGPYEQYF.

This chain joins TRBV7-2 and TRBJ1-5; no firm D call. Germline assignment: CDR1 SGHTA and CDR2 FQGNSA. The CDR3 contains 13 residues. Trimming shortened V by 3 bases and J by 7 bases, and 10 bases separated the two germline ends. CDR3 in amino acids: CASSFHVGQPQHF. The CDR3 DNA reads TGTGCCAGCAGCTTCCACGTAGGCCAGCCCCAGCATTTT.

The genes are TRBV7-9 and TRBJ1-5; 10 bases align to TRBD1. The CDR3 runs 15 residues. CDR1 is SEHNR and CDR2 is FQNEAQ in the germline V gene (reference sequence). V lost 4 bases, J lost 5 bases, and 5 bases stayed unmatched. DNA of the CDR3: TGTGCCAGCAGCTCAACCGGGACAGGGGATCAGCCCCAGCATTTT. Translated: CASSSTGTGDQPQHF. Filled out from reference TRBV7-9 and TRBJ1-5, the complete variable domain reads DTGVSQNPRHKITKRGQNVTFRCDPISEHNRLYWYRQTLGQGPEFLTYFQNEAQLEKSRLLSDRFSAERPKGSFSTLEIQRTEQGDSAMYLCASSSTGTGDQPQHFGDGTRLSIL.

The DNA of the CDR3 is TGTGCCAGCAGCTTTGCCTCAGAAGAGACCCAGTACTTC. Protein: CASSFASEETQYF. V usage is TRBV7-3 and J usage is TRBJ2-5; no reliable D call. The CDR3 is 13 residues long. The V gene's germline CDR1 is SGHTA and CDR2 FQGTGA. Trimming took off 3 bases at V and 3 bases at J, with 8 bases between the two ends.

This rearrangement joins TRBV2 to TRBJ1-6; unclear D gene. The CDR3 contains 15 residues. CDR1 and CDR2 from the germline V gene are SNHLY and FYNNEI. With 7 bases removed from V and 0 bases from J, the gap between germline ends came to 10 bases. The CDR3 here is CASTPESSYNSPLHF. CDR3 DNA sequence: TGTGCCAGCACACCGGAGAGCTCCTATAATTCACCCCTCCACTTT.

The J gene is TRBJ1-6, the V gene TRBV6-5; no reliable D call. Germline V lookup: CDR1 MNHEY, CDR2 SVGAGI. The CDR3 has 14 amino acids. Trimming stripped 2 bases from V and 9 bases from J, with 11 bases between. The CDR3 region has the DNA TGTGCCAGCAGTTACAGTGGCGTCGTTTCACCCCTCCACTTT. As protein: CASSYSGVVSPLHF.

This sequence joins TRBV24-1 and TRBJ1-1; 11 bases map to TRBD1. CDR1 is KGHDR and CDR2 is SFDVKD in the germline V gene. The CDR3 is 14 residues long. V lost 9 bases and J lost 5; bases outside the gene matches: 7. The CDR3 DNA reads TGTGCCACCCGATCGGGACAGGGGGGAACTGAAGCTTTCTTT. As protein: CATRSGQGGTEAFF.

CDR3 DNA: TGTGCCAGCAGCAGACAGGGGCCCTACGAGCAGTACTTC. Translated: CASSRQGPYEQYF. This chain connects TRBV2 to TRBJ2-7, with TRBD1 matching 8 bases. Germline CDR1 reads SNHLY; CDR2 reads FYNNEI. The CDR3 runs 13 residues. V was pared by 6 bases and J by 2 bases, with 3 bases of the junction left unmatched.

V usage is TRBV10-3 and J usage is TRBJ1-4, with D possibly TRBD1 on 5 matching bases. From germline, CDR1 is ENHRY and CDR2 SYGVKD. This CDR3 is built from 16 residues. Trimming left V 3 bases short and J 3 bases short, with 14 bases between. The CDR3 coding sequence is TGTGCCATCAGTGATCCCCCCAGGGTGTCTAATGAAAAACTGTTTTTT. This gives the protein CAISDPPRVSNEKLFF.

CDR3 DNA sequence: TGTGCCAGCAGCCTTGGACGGCTTAATGAAAAACTGTTTTTT. It codes for CASSLGRLNEKLFF. The chain employs TRBV6-5 and TRBJ1-4; no firm D call. Germline assignment: CDR1 MNHEY and CDR2 SVGAGI. Trimming cost V 6 bases and J 4 bases, with 12 bases left between them. The CDR3 runs to 14 residues.

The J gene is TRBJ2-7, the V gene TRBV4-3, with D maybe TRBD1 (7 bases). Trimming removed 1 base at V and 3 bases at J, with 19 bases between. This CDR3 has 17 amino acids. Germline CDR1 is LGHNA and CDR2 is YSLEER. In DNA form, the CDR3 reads TGCGCCAGCAGCCAAGGGGGTGGGAGGACAGGAGTCTACGAGCAGTACTTC. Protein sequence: CASSQGGGRTGVYEQYF.

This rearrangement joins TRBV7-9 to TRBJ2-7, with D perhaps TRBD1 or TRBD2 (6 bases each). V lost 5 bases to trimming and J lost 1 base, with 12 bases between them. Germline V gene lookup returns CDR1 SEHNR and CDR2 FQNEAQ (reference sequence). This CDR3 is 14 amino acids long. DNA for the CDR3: TGTGCCAGCAGCCTGCAGGGGAGGTCCTACGAGCAGTACTTC. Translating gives CASSLQGRSYEQYF.